This T cell receptor (beta chain) was sequenced during a study of cytomegalovirus exposure and HLA in healthy donors. Study conclusions and caveats: Sequencing depth across donors, presence/absence analyses assumed, was roughly uniform. A later analysis appeared to link common viral pathogens to several of the most significant clusters. Most of the CMV-associated TCR beta chains (in a later analysis) appeared to be HLA-restricted.

Primers for the PCR totalled 60 Vbeta and 13 Jbeta. The data were produced by immunoSEQ multiplex PCR, yet TCRdb's version contains in-frame clones alone and is incomplete. The sample has some 140,000 clones, approximately 77% seen once. With regard to this clone: Its specificity is not known.

CDR1 is SGHRS, CDR2 YFSETQ, per germline. The CDR3 runs to 17 residues. J lost 2 bases, V lost 3 bases, and 10 bases had no gene match. The rearrangement uses TRBV5-1 and TRBJ2-1, with 8 bases aligning to TRBD2. This clonotype was sampled from a woman in her thirties or forties in good health and CMV-seronegative. The source material was PBMCs. In DNA, the CDR3 is TGCGCCAGCAGCTCCCCGGTCAGCGGGGGCGCCTACAATGAGCAGTTCTTC. Translating it yields CASSSPVSGGAYNEQFF.